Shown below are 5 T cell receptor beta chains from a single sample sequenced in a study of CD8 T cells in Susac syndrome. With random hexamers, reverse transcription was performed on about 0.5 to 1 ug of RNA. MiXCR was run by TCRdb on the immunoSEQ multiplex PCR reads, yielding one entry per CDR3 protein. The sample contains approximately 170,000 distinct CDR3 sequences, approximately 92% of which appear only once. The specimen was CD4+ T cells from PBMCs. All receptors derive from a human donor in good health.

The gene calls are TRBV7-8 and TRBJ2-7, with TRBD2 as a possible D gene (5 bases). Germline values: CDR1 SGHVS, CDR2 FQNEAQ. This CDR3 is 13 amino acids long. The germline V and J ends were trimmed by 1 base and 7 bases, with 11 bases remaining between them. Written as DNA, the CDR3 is TGTGCCAGCAGCTTAGAACGGCGGGTTGAGCAGTACTTC. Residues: CASSLERRVEQYF.

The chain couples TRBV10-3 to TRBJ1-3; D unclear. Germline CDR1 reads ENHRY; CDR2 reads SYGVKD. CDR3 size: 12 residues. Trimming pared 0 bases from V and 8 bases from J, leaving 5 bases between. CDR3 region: CAISESADTIYF. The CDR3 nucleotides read TGTGCCATCAGTGAGTCGGCAGACACCATATATTTT.

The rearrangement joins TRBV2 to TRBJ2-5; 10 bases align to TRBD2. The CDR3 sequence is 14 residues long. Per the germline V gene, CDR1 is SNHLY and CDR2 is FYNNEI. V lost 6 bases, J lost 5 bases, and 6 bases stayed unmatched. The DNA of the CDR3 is TGTGCCAGCAGCTTATTGACTAGCGGGGAGACCCAGTACTTC. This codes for CASSLLTSGETQYF.

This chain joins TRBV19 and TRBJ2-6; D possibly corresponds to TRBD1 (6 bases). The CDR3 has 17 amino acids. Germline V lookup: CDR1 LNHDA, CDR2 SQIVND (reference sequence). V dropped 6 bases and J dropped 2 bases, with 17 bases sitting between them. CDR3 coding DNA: TGTGCCAGTAGCCAAACATCACAGGGACCTGGGGCCAACGTCCTGACTTTC. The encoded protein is CASSQTSQGPGANVLTF.

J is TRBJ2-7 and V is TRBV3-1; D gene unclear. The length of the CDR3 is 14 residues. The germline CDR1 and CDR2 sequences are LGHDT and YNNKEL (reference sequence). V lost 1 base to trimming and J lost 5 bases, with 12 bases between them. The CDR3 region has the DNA TGTGCCAGCAGCCAAGTCAGAATCCGGAACGAGCAGTACTTC. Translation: CASSQVRIRNEQYF.